This paragraph covers one T cell receptor beta chain sequence. The antigen remains undetermined. In TCRdb, the 5' RACE reads were re-called with MiXCR into one record per CDR3 protein. The table has some 300,000 distinct CDR3 sequences, less than 20% seen once. These data originate in a study of T-cell memory formation after mild COVID-19. Study background: TCR clusters mostly belonged to single donors.

Study findings and constraints: Specificity for SARS-CoV-2 was not confirmed among the second-wave clones peaking on day 37. Pre-infection memory harbored some responding clones, suggesting cross-reactive memory joined.

This sequence originates from a young man who had mild COVID-19 (a few samples of this study predate the infection). Cell type and time point are not known. The sequencing input was PBMCs or a T cell subset sorted from them (not recorded which).

The CDR3 reads CASSLRLTGYTGELFF. In DNA form, the CDR3 reads TGCGCCAGCAGCCTCCGACTCACCGGGTACACCGGGGAGCTGTTTTTT. The chain has TRBV4-1 and TRBJ2-2, with D hard to call. Trimming removed 4 bases from V and 3 bases from J, with 15 bases in between. Per germline, CDR1 MGHRA and CDR2 YSYEKL. The CDR3 loop spans 16 amino acids.